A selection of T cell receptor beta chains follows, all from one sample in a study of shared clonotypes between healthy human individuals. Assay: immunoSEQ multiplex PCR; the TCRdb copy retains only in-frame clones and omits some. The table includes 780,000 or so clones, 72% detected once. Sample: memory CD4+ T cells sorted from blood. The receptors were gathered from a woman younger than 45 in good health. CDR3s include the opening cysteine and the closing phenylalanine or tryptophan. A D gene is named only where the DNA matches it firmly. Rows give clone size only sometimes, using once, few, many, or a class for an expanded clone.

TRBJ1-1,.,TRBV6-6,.,CASSYSIRDGQAFF,TGTGCCAGCAGTTACTCGATCCGGGACGGGCAAGCTTTCTTT
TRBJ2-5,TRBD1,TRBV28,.,CATLGQLQETQYF,TGTGCCACCTTGGGACAGCTCCAAGAGACCCAGTACTTC
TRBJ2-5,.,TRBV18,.,CASSPSGEETQYF,TGTGCCAGCTCACCTTCGGGAGAAGAGACCCAGTACTTC
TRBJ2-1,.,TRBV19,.,CATKGRAGLNEQFF,TGTGCCACCAAAGGGAGAGCGGGCCTCAATGAGCAGTTCTTC
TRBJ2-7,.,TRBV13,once,CASSLTQESSYEQYF,TGTGCCAGCAGCTTAACCCAGGAAAGCTCCTACGAGCAGTACTTC
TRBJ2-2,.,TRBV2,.,CASSPDTGELFF,TGTGCCAGCAGTCCCGACACCGGGGAGCTGTTTTTT
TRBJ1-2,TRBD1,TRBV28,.,CASSSTGGVDYGYTF,TGTGCCAGCAGTTCGACAGGGGGCGTCGACTATGGCTACACCTTC
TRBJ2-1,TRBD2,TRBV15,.,CATSIRREIYNEQFF,TGTGCCACCAGCATTCGGCGGGAGATCTACAATGAGCAGTTCTTC
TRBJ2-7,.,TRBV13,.,CASSLALHEQYF,TGTGCCAGCAGCTTAGCCCTCCACGAGCAGTACTTC
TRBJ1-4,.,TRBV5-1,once,CASSLRDATNEKLFF,TGCGCCAGCAGCTTGAGAGATGCAACTAATGAAAAACTGTTTTTT
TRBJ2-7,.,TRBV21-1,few,CASSKGRVLDRCSYEQYF,TGTGCCAGCAGCAAAGGGAGGGTTTTGGACAGGTGCTCCTACGAGCAGTACTTC
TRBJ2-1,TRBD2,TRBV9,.,CASSLGLAGFNNEQFF,TGTGCCAGCAGTCTCGGACTAGCGGGATTTAACAATGAGCAGTTCTTC
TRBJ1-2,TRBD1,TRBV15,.,CATSRGFEEDRGMAGYTF,TGTGCCACCAGCAGAGGATTCGAGGAGGACAGGGGGATGGCTGGCTACACCTTC
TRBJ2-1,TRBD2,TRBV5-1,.,CASSYYSAASGVNEQFF,TGCGCCAGCAGCTACTATAGCGCGGCTAGCGGAGTGAATGAGCAGTTCTTC
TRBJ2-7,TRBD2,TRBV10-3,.,CAISVQTSGAYEQYF,TGTGCCATCAGTGTTCAAACTAGCGGAGCCTACGAGCAGTACTTC
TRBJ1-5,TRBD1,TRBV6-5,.,CASSRQGRGNQPQHF,TGTGCCAGCAGTCGACAGGGAAGGGGCAATCAGCCCCAGCATTTT
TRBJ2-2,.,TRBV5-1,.,CASSLDPGTVAGELFF,TGCGCCAGCAGCTTGGATCCGGGAACGGTAGCCGGGGAGCTGTTTTTT
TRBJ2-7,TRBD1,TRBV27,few,CASRGTGFSYEQYF,TGTGCCAGCCGGGGGACAGGGTTCTCCTACGAGCAGTACTTC
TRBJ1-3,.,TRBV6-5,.,CASRVGGGNTIYF,TGTGCCAGCCGAGTCGGAGGTGGAAACACCATATATTTT
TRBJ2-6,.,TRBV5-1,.,CASSLVGFSGANVLTF,TGCGCCAGCAGCTTGGTCGGGTTCTCTGGGGCCAACGTCCTGACTTTC
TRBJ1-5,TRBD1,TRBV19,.,CASSRLGQGLNQPQHF,TGTGCCAGTAGTAGGTTGGGACAGGGCCTCAATCAGCCCCAGCATTTT
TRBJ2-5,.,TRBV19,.,CASSIGLVETQYF,TGTGCCAGTAGTATAGGGCTAGTTGAGACCCAGTACTTC
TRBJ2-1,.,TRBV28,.,CASSSPGRRGYNEQFF,TGTGCCAGCAGTTCCCCGGGCCGGAGGGGGTACAATGAGCAGTTCTTC
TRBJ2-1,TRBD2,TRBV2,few,CASSHISSGSSNEQFF,TGTGCCAGCAGCCATATCTCTAGCGGGAGTTCAAATGAGCAGTTCTTC
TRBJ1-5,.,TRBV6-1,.,CASSDRSIKQPQHF,TGTGCCAGCAGTGACAGGAGTATCAAGCAGCCCCAGCATTTT
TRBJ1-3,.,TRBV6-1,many,CASSEQAGNTIYF,TGTGCCAGCAGTGAACAGGCGGGAAACACCATATATTTT
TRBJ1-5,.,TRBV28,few,CASGGPASNQPQHF,TGTGCCAGCGGAGGGCCAGCAAGCAATCAGCCCCAGCATTTT
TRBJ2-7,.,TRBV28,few,CASSLGTAYEQYF,TGTGCCAGCAGTTTGGGGACTGCATACGAGCAGTACTTC
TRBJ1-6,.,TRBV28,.,CASSLTGARVGSPLHF,TGTGCCAGCAGTTTGACTGGGGCCAGGGTTGGTTCACCCCTCCACTTT
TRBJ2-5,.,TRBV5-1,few,CASSPGNLQETQYF,TGCGCCAGCAGCCCAGGAAATTTACAAGAGACCCAGTACTTC
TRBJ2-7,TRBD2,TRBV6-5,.,CASSRGEGGYEQYF,TGTGCCAGCAGTCGGGGGGAGGGAGGCTACGAGCAGTACTTC
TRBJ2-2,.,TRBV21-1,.,CASSKAGSSGVNTGELFF,TGTGCCAGCAGCAAAGCGGGGTCTAGCGGGGTTAACACCGGGGAGCTGTTTTTT
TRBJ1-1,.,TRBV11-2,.,CASSLVIRASGTEAFF,TGTGCCAGCAGCTTAGTTATCAGGGCGAGTGGGACTGAAGCTTTCTTT
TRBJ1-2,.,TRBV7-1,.,CASSSIDEGKTYGYTF,TGTGCCAGCAGCTCCATAGACGAGGGAAAGACCTATGGCTACACCTTC
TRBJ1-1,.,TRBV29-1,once,CSAGRRDTEAFF,TGCAGCGCGGGACGGCGGGACACTGAAGCTTTCTTT
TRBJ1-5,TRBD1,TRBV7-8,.,CASSAGTGEGQPQHF,TGTGCCAGCAGCGCCGGGACAGGGGAGGGTCAGCCCCAGCATTTT
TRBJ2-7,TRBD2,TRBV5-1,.,CASSLTREGLREQYF,TGCGCCAGCAGCTTGACACGGGAGGGCCTTCGGGAGCAGTACTTC